A single sample gave rise to the 19 T cell receptor beta chains below, sequenced in a study of OX40 agonist ivuxolimab in advanced cancers. Sequencing used immunoSEQ multiplex PCR; TCRdb keeps in-frame clones, though not all of them. The sample contains 65,000 to 100,000 clones, more than 85% of which appear only once. Sequenced here: CD4+ or CD8+ T cells sorted from blood, sampled in a trial of the OX40 agonist ivuxolimab. The receptors derive from an adult with an advanced solid tumor such as melanoma, head and neck, liver or kidney cancer.

The rearrangement joins TRBV10-1 to TRBJ2-7; D is tentatively TRBD1 or TRBD2 (5 bases each). The germline V and J ends were trimmed by 2 bases and 4 bases, with 12 bases remaining between them. Germline CDR1 reads WNHNN; CDR2 reads SYGVQD (reference sequence). This CDR3 is 14 amino acids long. The CDR3 DNA reads TGCGCCAGCAGTGAGGGGACCAGACCTTACGAGCAGTACTTC. Translation gives CASSEGTRPYEQYF.

J is TRBJ1-2 and V is TRBV10-3; 9 bases are a match to TRBD1. With 6 bases clipped from V and 6 bases from J, the junction kept 5 bases outside the gene matches. The CDR3 is made up of 13 amino acids. CDR1 and CDR2 (germline): ENHRY, SYGVKD. This CDR3 reads CAISSDRGNGYTF. CDR3 coding DNA: TGTGCCATCAGCTCGGACAGGGGTAATGGCTACACCTTC.

This chain joins TRBV5-5 and TRBJ1-3; 9 nucleotides agree with TRBD1. Per the germline V gene, CDR1 is SGHKS and CDR2 is YYEKEE (reference sequence). V trimming: 2 bases; J trimming: 4 bases; junction bases outside the gene matches: 4. The CDR3 loop spans 15 amino acids. CDR3 sequence reads: CASSFQQGAGNTIYF. CDR3 in DNA: TGTGCCAGCAGCTTTCAACAGGGGGCCGGAAACACCATATATTTT.

This clone was detected only a few times. The chain couples TRBV19 to TRBJ2-2; 11 positions agree with TRBD2. The CDR3 contains 19 residues. V shed 6 bases and J 6 bases; nucleotides not matched to a gene: 18. The germline CDR1 and CDR2 sequences are LNHDA and SQIVND (reference sequence). The CDR3 nucleotides are TGTGCCAGTAGGACGATTTACGATAGCGGGAGGGCCAGACCCGGGGAGCTGTTTTTT. It encodes CASRTIYDSGRARPGELFF.

The chain combines TRBV28 with TRBJ2-1; the D is unclear. Germline V gives CDR1 MDHEN, CDR2 SYDVKM. Trimming removed 6 bases at V and 3 bases at J, with 9 bases between. The CDR3 is made up of 13 amino acids. The CDR3 sequence is CASSSGYYNEQFF. CDR3 bases: TGTGCCAGCAGCTCGGGCTACTACAATGAGCAGTTCTTC.

The chain recombines TRBV5-4 with TRBJ2-1, with D tentatively TRBD1 (5 bases). The CDR3 sequence is 14 residues long. V gave up 3 bases and J gave up 8 bases, with 15 bases separating them. Germline V gene sequence: CDR1 SGHNT, CDR2 YYREEE (reference sequence). The CDR3: CASSYNTGAHEQFF. In DNA, the CDR3 is TGTGCCAGCAGCTACAATACAGGTGCCCATGAGCAGTTCTTC.

The chain has TRBV29-1 and TRBJ2-5; 7 nucleotides match TRBD1. The V and J ends lost 5 bases and 4 bases, in that order; junction bases with no gene match: 13. Germline values: CDR1 SQVTM, CDR2 ANQGSEA. The CDR3 is 15 residues long. CDR3 bases: TGCAGCGTTAGGCCTATCGACAGGGCCAGAGAGACCCAGTACTTC. It encodes CSVRPIDRARETQYF.

The chain joins TRBV19 to TRBJ1-1; 7 nucleotides line up with TRBD1. The junction had 6 bases not matched to a gene; V was cut back by 4 bases and J by 1 base. From germline, CDR1 is LNHDA and CDR2 SQIVND (reference sequence). CDR3 length: 15 amino acids. CDR3 region: CASSTYRGENTEAFF. The CDR3 coding sequence is TGTGCCAGTAGTACTTACAGGGGCGAGAACACTGAAGCTTTCTTT. The full variable domain, its missing parts supplied by reference TRBV19 and TRBJ1-1, is DGGITQSPKYLFRKEGQNVTLSCEQNLNHDAMYWYRQDPGQGLRLIYYSQIVNDFQKGDIAEGYSVSREKKESFPLTVTSAQKNPTAFYLCASSTYRGENTEAFFGQGTRLTVV.

The rearrangement joins TRBV27 to TRBJ2-2; D gene unclear. Germline loops: CDR1 MNHEY, CDR2 SMNVEV (reference sequence). Between the trimmed V and J ends, which lost 8 bases and 4 bases, there was a span of 2 bases. CDR3 length: 10 amino acids. Here the CDR3 DNA reads TGTGCCAGCGGCACCGGGGAGCTGTTTTTT. This sequence encodes CASGTGELFF.

The gene calls are TRBV27 and TRBJ1-1; 7 bases are a match to TRBD1. Germline CDR1 is MNHEY and CDR2 is SMNVEV (reference sequence). With 6 bases clipped from V and 1 base from J, the junction kept 5 bases outside the gene matches. The CDR3 runs to 14 residues. The CDR3 region is CASSHRGWNTEAFF. The CDR3 DNA reads TGTGCCAGCAGCCACAGGGGATGGAACACTGAAGCTTTCTTT.

The chain combines TRBV7-8 with TRBJ1-2; D perhaps matches TRBD1 (6 bases). Per germline, CDR1 SGHVS and CDR2 FQNEAQ. This CDR3 region has 13 residues. The V end lost 0 bases, the J end lost 7 bases, and 9 bases lay between the germline ends. CDR3 nucleotides: TGTGCCAGCAGCTTAGCTATCAGGGGTGGCTACACCTTC. As protein: CASSLAIRGGYTF.

This rearrangement joins TRBV28 to TRBJ2-1, with D uncertain. Germline values: CDR1 MDHEN, CDR2 SYDVKM. V dropped 5 bases and J dropped 1 base, with 9 bases sitting between them. The CDR3 runs to 14 residues. The CDR3 DNA is TGTGCCAGCAGTGGATGGGGATCCTACAATGAGCAGTTCTTC. Its protein is CASSGWGSYNEQFF.

This clone was observed once. The chain employs TRBV18 and TRBJ2-1; possible D gene TRBD1, 5 bases. CDR1 and CDR2 (germline): KGHSH, LQKENI. Trimming took 1 base from V and 8 from J, leaving 9 bases between them. The CDR3 is 13 residues long. Here the CDR3 DNA reads TGTGCCAGCTCACCACGGCAGGGCCATGAGCAGTTCTTC. Translating gives CASSPRQGHEQFF. Based on the CDR3 plus reference TRBV18 and TRBJ2-1, the full variable domain is NAGVMQNPRHLVRRRGQEARLRCSPMKGHSHVYWYRQLPEEGLKFMVYLQKENIIDESGMPKERFSAEFPKEGPSILRIQQVVRGDSAAYFCASSPRQGHEQFFGPGTRLTVL.

This clone was seen only once. J is TRBJ2-1 and V is TRBV30; D remains unclear. Germline V lookup: CDR1 GTSNPN, CDR2 SVGIG (reference sequence). This CDR3 has 14 residues. V lost 0 bases and J lost 5, with 11 bases in between. This CDR3 reads CAWSVPGGHNEQFF. CDR3 coding DNA: TGTGCCTGGAGTGTACCGGGCGGCCACAATGAGCAGTTCTTC.

The rearrangement uses TRBV6-1 and TRBJ1-5; 7 bases map to TRBD1. After removal of 10 bases from V and 0 bases from J, the junction contained 9 bases not matched to a gene. This CDR3 contains 15 residues. CDR1 MNHNS and CDR2 SASEGT come from the germline V gene. This CDR3 reads CATKGQLYSNQPQHF. CDR3 DNA: TGTGCCACCAAGGGACAGCTCTATAGCAATCAGCCCCAGCATTTT.

This rearrangement joins TRBV5-4 to TRBJ2-7; 7 nucleotides match TRBD2. The CDR3 consists of 16 residues. V shed 0 bases and J 0 bases; nucleotides not matched to a gene: 6. Germline V gene lookup returns CDR1 SGHNT and CDR2 YYREEE (reference sequence). The CDR3 here is CASSLGGAGVSYEQYF. The CDR3 region has the DNA TGTGCCAGCAGCTTGGGAGGGGCGGGAGTCTCCTACGAGCAGTACTTC.

The chain has TRBV20-1 and TRBJ2-5; the D gene is possibly TRBD1 (5 bases). CDR3 length equals 11 residues. CDR1 and CDR2 (germline): DFQATT, SNEGSKA (reference sequence). V was shortened by 4 bases and J by 5 bases, with 8 bases between the two germline ends. This CDR3 is CSAKRGETQYF. The CDR3 DNA follows: TGCAGTGCTAAAAGGGGTGAGACCCAGTACTTC.

This chain links TRBV9 with TRBJ2-2; 9 nucleotides line up with TRBD1. This CDR3 region has 17 residues. V gave up 1 base and J gave up 4 bases; unmatched junction bases: 8. Germline assignment: CDR1 SGDLS and CDR2 YYNGEE. The CDR3 here is CASSVSRTGVGTGELFF. The CDR3 DNA reads TGTGCCAGCAGCGTATCCAGGACAGGGGTGGGCACCGGGGAGCTGTTTTTT. The full variable domain, completed using reference TRBV9 and TRBJ2-2, is DSGVTQTPKHLITATGQRVTLRCSPRSGDLSVYWYQQSLDQGLQFLIQYYNGEERAKGNILERFSAQQFPDLHSELNLSSLELGDSALYFCASSVSRTGVGTGELFFGEGSRLTVL.

This clone has just a few counts. V usage is TRBV7-2 and J usage is TRBJ2-5; 9 bases line up with TRBD2. V gave up 1 base and J gave up 5 bases; unmatched junction bases: 11. This CDR3 contains 17 residues. CDR1 and CDR2 (germline): SGHTA, FQGNSA. This CDR3 reads CASSLGNTRAGGETQYF. The CDR3 DNA is TGTGCCAGCAGCTTAGGGAATACAAGAGCGGGAGGTGAGACCCAGTACTTC.